This T cell receptor beta chain was sequenced for a study of blood T cell repertoires in COVID-19. Germline V gene data show CDR1 as SEHNR and CDR2 as FQNEAQ (reference sequence). The V end lost 5 bases, the J end lost 3 bases, and 11 bases lay between the germline ends. CDR3 size: 13 residues. Clones were sequenced by immunoSEQ multiplex PCR, and TCRdb holds only the in-frame ones, with some missing. The sample carries fewer than 200,000 clones, around 82% recorded once. Sequenced: peripheral blood. J is TRBJ2-7 and V is TRBV7-9; D might be TRBD1 (6 bases). This sequence originates from a woman aged 40-49 years with COVID-19, enrolled during active disease. The CDR3 region is CASSPGHNYEQYF. The CDR3, as DNA: TGTGCCAGCAGCCCGGGACACAACTACGAGCAGTACTTC.